This T cell receptor (beta chain) was retrieved from a study of naive and memory T cell subsets. The treatment was: skin biopsy from PPD injection site in Mantoux-positive individual. TCR cDNA received a 3' ligated oligonucleotide that carried a UMI. Biopsied sites were PPD injections in people with a positive Mantoux test. The SP2 primer and nested alpha and beta constant region primers amplified ligated cDNA in four rounds. Alpha and beta constant region primers primed reverse transcription for blood and skin samples. Via MiXCR, TCRdb re-called the UMI-ligation and nested PCR reads, giving one row per CDR3 protein. The profile shows some 40,000 distinct CDR3 sequences, 8% to 13% of them singletons. This CDR3 comprises 16 residues. With 5 bases clipped from V and 3 bases from J, the junction kept 5 bases outside the gene matches. Germline lookup yields CDR1 MNHNS and CDR2 SASEGT. This clonotype appeared many times. Its antigen is unknown.

Study-level results: This RNA-based method may be sensitive to activation-related transcript changes. Higher TCR numbers at tuberculin sites reflect T cell infiltration, per interpretation.

The chain is built from TRBV6-1 and TRBJ2-1; 12 nucleotides line up with TRBD2. This sequence originates from an adult in good health. The sample was skin, taken from a tuberculin skin test site. The CDR3 DNA follows: TGTGCCAGCAGTAGACTAGCGGGAGCCCTCTACAATGAGCAGTTCTTC. As protein: CASSRLAGALYNEQFF.